This T cell receptor beta chain came from a study of blood T cells in healthy people across ages. General study results and limits: Samples with more naive T cells showed higher observed beta diversity.

The CDR3 consists of 13 residues. CDR1 is DFQATT and CDR2 is SNEGSKA in the germline V gene (reference sequence). V lost 6 bases to trimming and J lost 2 bases; unmatched junction nucleotides: 4. This clonotype has a single count. The target antigen is unknown. A second PCR, run for about 7 to 11 cycles, used a sample-barcoded 5' primer plus a J-beta primer mix. TCRdb reprocessed the 5' RACE reads with MiXCR, giving one entry per CDR3 protein. The sample comprises some 1.5 million distinct CDR3 sequences, 42% of which are singletons, and approximately 4.1% rests with the top ten. The clonotype was recovered from a woman younger than 35 in good health. Sequenced input: blood. The chain employs TRBV20-1 and TRBJ1-2; 9 bases agree with TRBD1. Here the CDR3 reads CSAIGTGNYGYTF. Written as DNA, the CDR3 is TGCAGTGCGATCGGGACAGGGAACTATGGCTACACCTTC.